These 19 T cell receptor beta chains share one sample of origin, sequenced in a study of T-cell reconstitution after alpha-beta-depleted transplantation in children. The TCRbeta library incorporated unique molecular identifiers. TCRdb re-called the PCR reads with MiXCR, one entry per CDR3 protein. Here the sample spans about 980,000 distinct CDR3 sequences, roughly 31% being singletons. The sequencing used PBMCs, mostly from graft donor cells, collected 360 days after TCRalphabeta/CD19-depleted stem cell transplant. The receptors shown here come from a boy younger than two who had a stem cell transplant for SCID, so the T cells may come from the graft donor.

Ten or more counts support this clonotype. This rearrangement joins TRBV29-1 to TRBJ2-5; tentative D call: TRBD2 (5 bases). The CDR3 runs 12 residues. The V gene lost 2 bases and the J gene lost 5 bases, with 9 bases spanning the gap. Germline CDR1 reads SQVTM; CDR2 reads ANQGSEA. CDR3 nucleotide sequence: TGCAGCGTTGAAATCGGGGTGGAGACCCAGTACTTC. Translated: CSVEIGVETQYF.

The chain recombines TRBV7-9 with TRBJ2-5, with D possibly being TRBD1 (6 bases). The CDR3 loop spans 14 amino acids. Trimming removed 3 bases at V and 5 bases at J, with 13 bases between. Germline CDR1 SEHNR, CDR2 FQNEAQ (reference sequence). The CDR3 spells CASSFAGASETQYF. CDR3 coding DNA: TGTGCCAGCAGCTTCGCAGGGGCCAGCGAGACCCAGTACTTC. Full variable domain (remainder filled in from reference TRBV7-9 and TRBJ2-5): DTGVSQNPRHKITKRGQNVTFRCDPISEHNRLYWYRQTLGQGPEFLTYFQNEAQLEKSRLLSDRFSAERPKGSFSTLEIQRTEQGDSAMYLCASSFAGASETQYFGPGTRLLVL.

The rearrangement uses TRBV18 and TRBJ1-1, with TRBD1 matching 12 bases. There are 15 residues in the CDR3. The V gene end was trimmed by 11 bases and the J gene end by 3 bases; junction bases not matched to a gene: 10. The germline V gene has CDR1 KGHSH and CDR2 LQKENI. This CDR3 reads CAASGTGGAYTEAFF. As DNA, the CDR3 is TGTGCCGCATCCGGGACAGGGGGCGCGTACACTGAAGCTTTCTTT.

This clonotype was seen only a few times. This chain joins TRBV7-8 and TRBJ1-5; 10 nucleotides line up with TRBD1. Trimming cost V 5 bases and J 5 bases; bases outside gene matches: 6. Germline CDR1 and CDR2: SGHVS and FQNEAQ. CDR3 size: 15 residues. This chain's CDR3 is CASSRGQGEHQPQHF. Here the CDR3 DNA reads TGTGCCAGCAGCCGAGGACAGGGGGAACATCAGCCCCAGCATTTT.

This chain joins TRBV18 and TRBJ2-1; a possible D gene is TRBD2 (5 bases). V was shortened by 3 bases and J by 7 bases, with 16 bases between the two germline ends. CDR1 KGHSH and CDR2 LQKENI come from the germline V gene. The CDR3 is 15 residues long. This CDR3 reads CASSPVAGSPNEQFF. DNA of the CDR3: TGTGCCAGCTCACCGGTGGCGGGCTCCCCGAATGAGCAGTTCTTC.

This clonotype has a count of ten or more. CDR3 loop: CASSPWTSGGYNEQFF. The CDR3 DNA reads as TGTGCCAGCAGCCCGTGGACTAGCGGGGGGTACAATGAGCAGTTCTTC. The chain employs TRBV7-2 and TRBJ2-1, with 14 bases lining up with TRBD2. With V trimmed by 5 bases and J by 4 bases, 4 bases remained unmatched. This CDR3 spans 16 amino acids. CDR1 is SGHTA and CDR2 is FQGNSA in the germline V gene. The entire variable domain, with the rest obtained from reference TRBV7-2 and TRBJ2-1, is as follows: GAGVSQSPSNKVTEKGKDVELRCDPISGHTALYWYRQSLGQGLEFLIYFQGNSAPDKSGLPSDRFSAERTGGSVSTLTIQRTQQEDSAVYLCASSPWTSGGYNEQFFGPGTRLTVL.

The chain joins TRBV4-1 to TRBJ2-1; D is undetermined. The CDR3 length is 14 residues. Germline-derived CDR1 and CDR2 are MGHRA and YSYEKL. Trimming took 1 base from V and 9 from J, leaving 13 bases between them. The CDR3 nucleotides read TGCGCCAGCAGCCAAGGGCCGGCGTGGGGTGAGCAGTTCTTC. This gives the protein CASSQGPAWGEQFF.

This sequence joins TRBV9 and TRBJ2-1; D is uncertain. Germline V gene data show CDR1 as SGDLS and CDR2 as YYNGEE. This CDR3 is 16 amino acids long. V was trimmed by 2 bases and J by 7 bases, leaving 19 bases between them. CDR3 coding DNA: TGTGCCAGCAGCGTTCCCGGGCAGGCCCTCCCTAATGAGCAGTTCTTC. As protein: CASSVPGQALPNEQFF.

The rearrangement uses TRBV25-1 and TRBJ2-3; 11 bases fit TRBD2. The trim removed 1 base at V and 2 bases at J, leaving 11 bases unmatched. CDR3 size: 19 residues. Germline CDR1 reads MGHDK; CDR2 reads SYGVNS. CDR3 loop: CASSESLTSGALFTDTQYF. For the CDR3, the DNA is TGTGCCAGCAGTGAATCATTGACTAGCGGGGCCCTCTTCACAGATACGCAGTATTTT.

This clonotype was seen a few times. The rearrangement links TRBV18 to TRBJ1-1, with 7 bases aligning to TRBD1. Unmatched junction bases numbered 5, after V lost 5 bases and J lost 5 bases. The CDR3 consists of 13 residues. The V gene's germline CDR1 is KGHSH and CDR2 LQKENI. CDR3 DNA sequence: TGTGCCAGCTCATCTGTACAGGGGACTGAAGCTTTCTTT. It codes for CASSSVQGTEAFF.

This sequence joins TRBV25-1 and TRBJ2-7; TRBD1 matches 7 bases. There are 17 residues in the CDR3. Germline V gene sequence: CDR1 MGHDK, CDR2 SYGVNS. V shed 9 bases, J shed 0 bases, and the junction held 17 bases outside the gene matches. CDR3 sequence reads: CARDVTRDRASSYEQYF. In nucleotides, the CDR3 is TGTGCCAGGGACGTAACTCGCGACAGGGCAAGCTCCTACGAGCAGTACTTC.

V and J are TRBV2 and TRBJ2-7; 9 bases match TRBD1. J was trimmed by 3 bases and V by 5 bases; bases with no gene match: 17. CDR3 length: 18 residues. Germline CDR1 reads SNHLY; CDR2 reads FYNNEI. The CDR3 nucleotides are TGTGCCAGCAGTTTAGTAATCTTCCGGGACAGGGATTTCTACGAGCAGTACTTC. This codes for CASSLVIFRDRDFYEQYF.

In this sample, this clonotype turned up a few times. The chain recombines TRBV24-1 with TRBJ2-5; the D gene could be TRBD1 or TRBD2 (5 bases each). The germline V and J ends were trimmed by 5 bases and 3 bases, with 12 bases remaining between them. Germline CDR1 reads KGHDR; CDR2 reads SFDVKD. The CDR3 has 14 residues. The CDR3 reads CATSALGDEETQYF. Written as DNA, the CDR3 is TGTGCCACCAGTGCCCTAGGGGACGAAGAGACCCAGTACTTC.

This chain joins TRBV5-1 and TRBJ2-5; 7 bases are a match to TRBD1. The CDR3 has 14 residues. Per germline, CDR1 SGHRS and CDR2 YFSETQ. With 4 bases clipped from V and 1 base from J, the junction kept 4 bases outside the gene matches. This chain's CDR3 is CASSVGTVQETQYF. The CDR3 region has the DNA TGCGCCAGCAGCGTTGGGACAGTCCAAGAGACCCAGTACTTC.

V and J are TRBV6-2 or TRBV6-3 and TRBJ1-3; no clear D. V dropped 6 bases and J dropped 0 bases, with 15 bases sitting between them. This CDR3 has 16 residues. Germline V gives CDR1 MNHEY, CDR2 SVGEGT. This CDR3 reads CASSYLRSSSGNTIYF. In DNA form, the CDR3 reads TGTGCCAGCAGCTATCTCCGGTCAAGCTCTGGAAACACCATATATTTT.

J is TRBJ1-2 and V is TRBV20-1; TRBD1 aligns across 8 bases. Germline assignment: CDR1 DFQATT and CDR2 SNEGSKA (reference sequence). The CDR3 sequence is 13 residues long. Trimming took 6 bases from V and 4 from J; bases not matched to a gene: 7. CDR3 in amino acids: CSARAGGGYGYTF. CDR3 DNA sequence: TGCAGTGCCCGGGCAGGGGGCGGCTATGGCTACACCTTC.

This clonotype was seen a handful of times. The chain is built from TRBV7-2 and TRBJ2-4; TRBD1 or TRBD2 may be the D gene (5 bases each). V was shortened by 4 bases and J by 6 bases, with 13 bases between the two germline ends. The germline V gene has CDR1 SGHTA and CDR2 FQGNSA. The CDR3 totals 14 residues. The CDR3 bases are TGTGCCAGCAGCTCGTACCGGGACCGAAACATTCAGTACTTC. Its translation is CASSSYRDRNIQYF.

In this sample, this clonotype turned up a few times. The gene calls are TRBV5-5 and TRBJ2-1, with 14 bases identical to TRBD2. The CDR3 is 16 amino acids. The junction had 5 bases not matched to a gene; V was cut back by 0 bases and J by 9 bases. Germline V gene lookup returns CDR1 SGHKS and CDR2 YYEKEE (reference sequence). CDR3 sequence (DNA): TGTGCCAGCAGCTTGGGACTAGCGGGGGGGGAGGTTGAGCAGTTCTTC. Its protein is CASSLGLAGGEVEQFF.

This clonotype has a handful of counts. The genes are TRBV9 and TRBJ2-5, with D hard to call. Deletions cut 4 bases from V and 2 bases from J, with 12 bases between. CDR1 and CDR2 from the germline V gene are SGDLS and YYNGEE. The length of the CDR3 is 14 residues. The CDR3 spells CASSPSDGQETQYF. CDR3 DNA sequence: TGTGCCAGCAGCCCCTCGGACGGGCAAGAGACCCAGTACTTC.